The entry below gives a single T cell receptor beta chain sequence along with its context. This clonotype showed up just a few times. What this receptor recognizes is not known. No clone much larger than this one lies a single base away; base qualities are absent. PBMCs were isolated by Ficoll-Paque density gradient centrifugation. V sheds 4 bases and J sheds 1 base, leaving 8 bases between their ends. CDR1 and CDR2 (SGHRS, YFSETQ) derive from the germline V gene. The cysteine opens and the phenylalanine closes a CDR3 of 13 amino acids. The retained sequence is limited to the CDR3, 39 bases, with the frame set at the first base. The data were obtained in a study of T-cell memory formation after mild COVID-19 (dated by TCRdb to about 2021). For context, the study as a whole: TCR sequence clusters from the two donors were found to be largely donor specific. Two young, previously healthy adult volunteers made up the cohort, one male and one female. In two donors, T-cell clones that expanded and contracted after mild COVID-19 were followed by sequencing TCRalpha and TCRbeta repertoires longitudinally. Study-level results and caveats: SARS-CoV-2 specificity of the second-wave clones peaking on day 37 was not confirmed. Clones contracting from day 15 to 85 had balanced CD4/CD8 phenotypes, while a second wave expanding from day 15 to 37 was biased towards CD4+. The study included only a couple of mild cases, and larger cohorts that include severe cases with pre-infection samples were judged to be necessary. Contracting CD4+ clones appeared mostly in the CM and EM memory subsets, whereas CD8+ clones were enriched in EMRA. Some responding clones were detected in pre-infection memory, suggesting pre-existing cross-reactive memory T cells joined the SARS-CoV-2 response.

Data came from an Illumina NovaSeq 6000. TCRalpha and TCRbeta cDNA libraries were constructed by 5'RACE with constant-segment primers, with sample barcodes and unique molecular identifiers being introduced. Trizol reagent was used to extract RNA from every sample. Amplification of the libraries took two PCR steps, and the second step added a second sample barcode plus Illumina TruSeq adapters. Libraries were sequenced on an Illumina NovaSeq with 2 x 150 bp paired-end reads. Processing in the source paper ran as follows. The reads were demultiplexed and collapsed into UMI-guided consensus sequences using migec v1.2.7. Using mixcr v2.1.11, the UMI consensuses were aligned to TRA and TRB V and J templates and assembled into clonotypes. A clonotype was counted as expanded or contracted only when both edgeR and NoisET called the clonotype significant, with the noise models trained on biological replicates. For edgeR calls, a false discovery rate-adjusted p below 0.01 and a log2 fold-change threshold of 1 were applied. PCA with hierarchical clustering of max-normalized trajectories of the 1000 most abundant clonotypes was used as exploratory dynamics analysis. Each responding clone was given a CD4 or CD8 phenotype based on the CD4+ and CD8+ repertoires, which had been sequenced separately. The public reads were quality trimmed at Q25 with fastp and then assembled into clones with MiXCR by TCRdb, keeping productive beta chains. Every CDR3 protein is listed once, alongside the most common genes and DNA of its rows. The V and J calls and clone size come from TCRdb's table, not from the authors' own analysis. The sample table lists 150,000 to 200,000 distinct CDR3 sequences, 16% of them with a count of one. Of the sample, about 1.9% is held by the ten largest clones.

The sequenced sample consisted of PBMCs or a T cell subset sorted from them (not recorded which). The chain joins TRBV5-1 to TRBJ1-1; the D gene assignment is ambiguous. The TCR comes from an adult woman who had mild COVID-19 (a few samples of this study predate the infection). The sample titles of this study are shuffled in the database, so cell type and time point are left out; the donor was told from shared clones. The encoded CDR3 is CASSMDGNTEAFF. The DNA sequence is TGCGCCAGCAGCATGGACGGGAACACTGAAGCTTTCTTT.